One sample yielded the 32 T cell receptor beta chains listed below, sequenced in a study of Graves' ophthalmopathy and Graves' hyperthyroidism. RNA transcripts served as template for amplifying TCR beta CDR3 sequences. RT-PCR was first run with HTBI primers, then multiplex PCR in a second round. A single record per CDR3 protein comes from TCRdb applying MiXCR to the multiplex PCR reads. In the table there are 230,000 or so distinct CDR3 sequences, 40% to 50% of which are singletons. The sequenced sample consisted of peripheral blood. These receptors all stem from an adult man with Graves' ophthalmopathy.

J is TRBJ1-1 and V is TRBV7-2; D is perhaps TRBD1 (5 bases). CDR3 length: 13 amino acids. V lost 7 bases to trimming and J lost 0 bases, with 9 bases between them. Germline loops: CDR1 SGHTA, CDR2 FQGNSA. The CDR3 DNA reads as TGTGCCAGCATCACACAGGTGAACACTGAAGCTTTCTTT. Translating it yields CASITQVNTEAFF.

This rearrangement joins TRBV7-3 to TRBJ2-2, with 8 bases matching TRBD2. Trimming took 5 bases from V and 2 from J; bases not matched to a gene: 7. The germline gives CDR1 SGHTA, CDR2 FQGTGA. The CDR3 has 16 residues. The CDR3 reads CASSITGGPNTGELFF. The DNA for the CDR3 is TGTGCCAGCAGCATCACGGGGGGGCCCAACACCGGGGAGCTGTTTTTT. Together with reference TRBV7-3 and TRBJ2-2, the CDR3 gives the full variable domain: GAGVSQTPSNKVTEKGKYVELRCDPISGHTALYWYRQSLGQGPEFLIYFQGTGAADDSGLPNDRFFAVRPEGSVSTLKIQRTERGDSAVYLCASSITGGPNTGELFFGEGSRLTVL.

This clonotype was detected a few times. The chain uses TRBV29-1 and TRBJ1-2; 7 bases agree with TRBD1. Germline V gene lookup returns CDR1 SQVTM and CDR2 ANQGSEA. The CDR3 totals 13 residues. The V and J ends lost 2 bases and 4 bases, in that order; junction bases with no gene match: 4. In nucleotides, the CDR3 is TGCAGCGTTGAAATCGGGACAGTCTATGGCTACACCTTC. Protein: CSVEIGTVYGYTF.

This clonotype was recorded a few times. The chain is built from TRBV5-4 and TRBJ2-5; TRBD1 agrees at 9 bases. The CDR3 spans 13 residues. V lost 5 bases to trimming and J lost 5 bases; unmatched junction nucleotides: 4. The germline V gene has CDR1 SGHNT and CDR2 YYREEE (reference sequence). The CDR3 loop reads CASSSGTGETQYF. The CDR3, as DNA: TGTGCCAGCAGTTCAGGGACAGGGGAGACCCAGTACTTC.

This clonotype appeared a few times. J is TRBJ2-7 and V is TRBV2, with TRBD1 matching 7 bases. Trimming took 3 bases from V and 2 from J; bases not matched to a gene: 7. The CDR3 covers 15 residues. Germline CDR1 and CDR2: SNHLY and FYNNEI. CDR3 DNA sequence: TGTGCCAGCAGTGACCACAGGGGAAAAACCTACGAGCAGTACTTC. Amino acid sequence: CASSDHRGKTYEQYF.

Worth noting for this clonotype: Possible read error: a much larger clone is one base away. The chain combines TRBV4-1 with TRBJ2-2; D gene unclear. Trimming removed 1 base from V and 6 bases from J, with 9 bases in between. This CDR3 is 14 amino acids long. From germline, CDR1 is MGHRA and CDR2 YSYEKL. DNA of the CDR3: TGCGCCAGCAGCCAAGGCACAAACGCCGGGGAGCTGTTTTTT. This gives the protein CASSQGTNAGELFF.

The table lists this clonotype with many counts. This chain links TRBV25-1 with TRBJ2-5, with D hard to call. V was clipped by 2 bases and J by 0 bases, with 7 bases between them. Germline CDR1 MGHDK, CDR2 SYGVNS. There are 14 residues in the CDR3. The CDR3 is CASSETRHQETQYF. The CDR3 DNA sequence: TGTGCCAGCAGTGAAACCAGGCACCAAGAGACCCAGTACTTC.

The chain uses TRBV20-1 and TRBJ1-5; no firm D call. The germline CDR1 and CDR2 sequences are DFQATT and SNEGSKA (reference sequence). The CDR3 is 13 residues long. V dropped 5 bases and J dropped 4 bases, with 12 bases sitting between them. The CDR3 DNA sequence: TGCAGTGCTTGGGATGGTCGGAATCAGCCCCAGCATTTT. Protein product: CSAWDGRNQPQHF.

This chain connects TRBV5-1 to TRBJ2-5; D is perhaps TRBD1 or TRBD2 (5 bases each). CDR3 length: 15 amino acids. Germline V gene lookup returns CDR1 SGHRS and CDR2 YFSETQ. Trimming cost V 0 bases and J 5 bases, with 14 bases left between them. The CDR3 DNA reads TGCGCCAGCAGCTTGGTGAGGGACGCAAGGGAGACCCAGTACTTC. This gives the protein CASSLVRDARETQYF.

The chain links TRBV10-3 to TRBJ2-3, with no clear D. Per germline, CDR1 ENHRY and CDR2 SYGVKD. CDR3 length: 15 residues. V was pared by 2 bases and J by 2 bases, with 11 bases between. The CDR3 coding sequence is TGTGCCATCAGTGAGACACTACACTCCACAGATACGCAGTATTTT. It encodes CAISETLHSTDTQYF.

V usage is TRBV6-5 and J usage is TRBJ2-7; TRBD2 aligns across 9 bases. Trimming at V came to 5 bases and at J to 3 bases, leaving 17 bases not matched to a gene. This CDR3 is built from 18 residues. Per the germline V gene, CDR1 is MNHEY and CDR2 is SVGAGI. CDR3 sequence: CASSEGWGSGGPYYEQYF. CDR3 sequence (DNA): TGTGCCAGCAGTGAAGGGTGGGGTAGCGGGGGTCCTTACTACGAGCAGTACTTC.

The chain has TRBV7-9 and TRBJ2-7; 7 positions match TRBD1. The CDR3 runs 14 residues. Trimming took 4 bases from V and 5 from J; bases not matched to a gene: 8. In germline, CDR1 is SEHNR, CDR2 FQNEAQ (reference sequence). CDR3 in amino acids: CASSSGDRVNEQYF. The CDR3 DNA is TGTGCCAGCAGCTCCGGTGACAGGGTGAACGAGCAGTACTTC.

This clonotype was detected many times. The chain links TRBV10-3 to TRBJ1-1, with D possibly TRBD1 on 5 matching bases. From germline, CDR1 is ENHRY and CDR2 SYGVKD. With 5 bases removed from V and 11 bases from J, the gap between germline ends came to 18 bases. The CDR3 is 13 amino acids. As DNA, the CDR3 is TGTGCCATCAGTCAGCCTCAGGACGAGGGGGCTTTCTTT. This translates into CAISQPQDEGAFF.

This clonotype has more than one count but fewer than ten. V usage is TRBV12-3 or TRBV12-4 and J usage is TRBJ2-5, with 10 bases aligning to TRBD2. CDR3 length: 16 amino acids. J gave up 4 bases and V 5 bases, and 10 bases lay outside the gene matches. The CDR3 DNA reads TGTGCCAGCAGTCCCGAACCCCTAGCGGGAGTAGAGACCCAGTACTTC. The encoded protein is CASSPEPLAGVETQYF.

This clonotype was seen a handful of times. CDR3: CAWSWGSTYGYTF. For the CDR3, the DNA is TGTGCCTGGAGTTGGGGTTCCACCTATGGCTACACCTTC. The V and J genes are TRBV30 and TRBJ1-2; D is unclear. Germline V CDR1 and CDR2: GTSNPN, SVGIG (reference sequence). This CDR3 has 13 amino acids. V was pared by 2 bases and J by 4 bases, with 11 bases between. Looking up the rest from reference TRBV30 and TRBJ1-2 gives the full variable domain: SQTIHQWPATLVQPVGSPLSLECTVEGTSNPNLYWYRQAAGRGLQLLFYSVGIGQISSEVPQNLSASRPQDRQFILSSKKLLLSDSGFYLCAWSWGSTYGYTFGSGTRLTVV.

CDR3 in amino acids: CAISEPGGAGYNSPLHF. The CDR3 nucleotides are TGTGCCATCAGTGAACCGGGTGGTGCGGGCTATAATTCACCCCTCCACTTT. The V call is TRBV10-3, the J call TRBJ1-6, with D unresolved. Germline V CDR1 and CDR2: ENHRY, SYGVKD. V was cut by 3 bases and J by 3 bases, with 15 bases left in between. The CDR3 length is 17 residues.

V is TRBV2 and J is TRBJ2-7; 11 bases agree with TRBD2. Germline V gene sequence: CDR1 SNHLY, CDR2 FYNNEI. The CDR3 is 15 residues long. Unmatched junction bases numbered 10, after V lost 6 bases and J lost 6 bases. The CDR3: CASSFLAGGPGEQYF. In DNA form, the CDR3 reads TGTGCCAGCAGCTTCTTAGCGGGAGGGCCAGGCGAGCAGTACTTC.

CDR3 sequence reads: CASSLTEAFNNSPLHF. Here the CDR3 DNA reads TGTGCCAGCAGCCTGACCGAGGCCTTTAATAATTCACCCCTCCACTTT. This chain links TRBV7-9 with TRBJ1-6; D gene ambiguous. This CDR3 comprises 16 residues. V was trimmed by 5 bases and J by 5 bases, leaving 16 bases between them. The germline V gene has CDR1 SEHNR and CDR2 FQNEAQ (reference sequence).

This chain links TRBV10-3 with TRBJ2-7; D call uncertain. This CDR3 is 12 amino acids long. Between the trimmed V and J ends, which lost 11 bases and 4 bases, there was a span of 15 bases. The V gene's germline CDR1 is ENHRY and CDR2 SYGVKD. CDR3 bases: TGTGCCTGGAGTGCTCTAGAGTACGAGCAGTACTTC. Translation: CAWSALEYEQYF.

To note about this clonotype: The missing conserved phenylalanine or tryptophan at the end of this CDR3 makes a read error likely. The genes are TRBV10-3 and TRBJ2-7; no clear D gene. Germline CDR1 is ENHRY and CDR2 is SYGVKD. The CDR3 runs to 15 residues. CDR3 sequence: CATSETGSPNDEQYL. Here the CDR3 DNA reads TGTGCCACCAGTGAAACCGGGTCCCCGAACGACGAGCAGTACCTC.

A word on this clonotype: The junction and the germline gene differ at one end; a read error may be behind it. This sequence joins TRBV10-3 and TRBJ2-7, with 7 bases fitting TRBD1. Germline CDR1 and CDR2: ENHRY and SYGVKD. The CDR3 sequence is 15 residues long. CDR3 in DNA: TGTGCCAGCAGTTCGGCCGGGCGGCATCTAACAGGGGCGTACTTC. Translation: CASSSAGRHLTGAYF.

This clonotype appeared many times. The V and J genes are TRBV15 and TRBJ1-4; D unclear. The ends were cut back, 4 bases at V and 7 bases at J, with 16 bases in the middle. Germline V gene data show CDR1 as LNHNV and CDR2 as YYDKDF (reference sequence). CDR3 length: 15 amino acids. CDR3 in amino acids: CATSTMMQSGEKLFF. DNA of the CDR3: TGTGCCACCAGCACGATGATGCAAAGCGGTGAAAAACTGTTTTTT.

This clonotype was counted a few times. This chain uses TRBV10-3 with TRBJ2-7; D gene uncertain. This CDR3 has 16 residues. Trimming removed 3 bases at V and 0 bases at J, with 15 bases between. Germline CDR1 ENHRY, CDR2 SYGVKD. The CDR3 sequence: CAISDPGELSSYEQYF. CDR3 coding DNA: TGTGCCATCAGTGACCCGGGTGAATTGAGCTCCTACGAGCAGTACTTC.

In DNA, the CDR3 is TGTGCCAGCAGTTTTCGGGAGGTTGGCGACGAGCAGTACTTC. As protein: CASSFREVGDEQYF. This chain connects TRBV12-3 or TRBV12-4 to TRBJ2-7; 7 bases are shared with TRBD2. J lost 5 bases, V lost 3 bases, and 7 bases had no gene match. The CDR3 consists of 14 residues.

This clonotype was seen a single time. This may be a read error: a much more frequent sequence differs by one nucleotide. V and J are TRBV14 and TRBJ1-6; maybe TRBD1 (6 bases). CDR3 length: 15 amino acids. Per germline, CDR1 SGHDN and CDR2 FVKESK. CDR3 sequence reads: CASSQLGQLRTPPHF. In DNA, the CDR3 is TGTGCCAGCAGCCAACTGGGACAACTTAGGACACCCCCCCACTTT.

This chain uses TRBV7-2 with TRBJ2-2; the match to TRBD2 covers 7 bases. Trimming took 6 bases from V and 10 from J; bases not matched to a gene: 17. CDR1 and CDR2 (germline): SGHTA, FQGNSA. The CDR3 contains 16 residues. In DNA, the CDR3 is TGTGCCAGCAGGAAGGCGCCTAGCGGCCTCTCCGAGGAGCTGTTTTTT. Translating gives CASRKAPSGLSEELFF.

The gene calls are TRBV7-3 and TRBJ2-2; no firm D call. Trimming shortened V by 5 bases and J by 1 base, and 14 bases separated the two germline ends. Germline V gives CDR1 SGHTA, CDR2 FQGTGA. The CDR3 has 16 amino acids. The DNA of the CDR3 is TGTGCCAGCAGCCAAGAGCCCTCGGGGAACACCGGGGAGCTGTTTTTT. This translates into CASSQEPSGNTGELFF.

The chain couples TRBV7-8 to TRBJ1-2, with TRBD1 as a possible D gene (5 bases). The V end lost 5 bases, the J end lost 5 bases, and 12 bases lay between the germline ends. Germline V gene sequence: CDR1 SGHVS, CDR2 FQNEAQ. The CDR3 is 13 amino acids. The CDR3 region is CASSPPGEYGYTF. The CDR3 DNA is TGTGCCAGCAGCCCTCCGGGGGAGTATGGCTACACCTTC.

The chain joins TRBV7-9 to TRBJ2-2; D may be TRBD1 (6 bases). This CDR3 is 13 amino acids long. V shed 5 bases and J shed 8 bases, with 12 bases lying between them. Germline V gene sequence: CDR1 SEHNR, CDR2 FQNEAQ (reference sequence). In nucleotides, the CDR3 is TGTGCCAGCAGCCGTCCAGGGGTAGGGGAGCTGTTTTTT. Translation gives CASSRPGVGELFF.

The chain uses TRBV7-8 and TRBJ2-5; the match to TRBD2 covers 11 bases. Germline CDR1 is SGHVS and CDR2 is FQNEAQ. The V and J ends lost 5 bases and 3 bases, in that order; junction bases with no gene match: 8. CDR3 length: 16 amino acids. The CDR3 DNA sequence: TGTGCCAGCAGCCTCCTGACTAGCGGGAAAAAAGAGACCCAGTACTTC. Translation: CASSLLTSGKKETQYF.

The CDR3: CATMPGRSSGEQYF. CDR3 sequence (DNA): TGTGCCACCATGCCGGGACGGAGCTCCGGCGAGCAGTACTTC. The rearrangement joins TRBV24-1 to TRBJ2-7; D may match TRBD1 or TRBD2 (5 bases each). The germline V and J ends were trimmed by 8 bases and 6 bases, with 19 bases remaining between them. This CDR3 spans 14 amino acids. Germline V CDR1 and CDR2: KGHDR, SFDVKD.

A few counts support this clonotype. The rearrangement links TRBV9 to TRBJ1-1; weak D call: TRBD1 (6 bases). The CDR3 has 14 amino acids. Germline V lookup: CDR1 SGDLS, CDR2 YYNGEE. The V end lost 3 bases, the J end lost 4 bases, and 13 bases lay between the germline ends. CDR3 region: CASSGDIGPTEAFF. CDR3 sequence (DNA): TGTGCCAGCAGCGGGGACATTGGTCCCACTGAAGCTTTCTTT. Full variable domain (rest looked up from reference TRBV9 and TRBJ1-1): DSGVTQTPKHLITATGQRVTLRCSPRSGDLSVYWYQQSLDQGLQFLIQYYNGEERAKGNILERFSAQQFPDLHSELNLSSLELGDSALYFCASSGDIGPTEAFFGQGTRLTVV.